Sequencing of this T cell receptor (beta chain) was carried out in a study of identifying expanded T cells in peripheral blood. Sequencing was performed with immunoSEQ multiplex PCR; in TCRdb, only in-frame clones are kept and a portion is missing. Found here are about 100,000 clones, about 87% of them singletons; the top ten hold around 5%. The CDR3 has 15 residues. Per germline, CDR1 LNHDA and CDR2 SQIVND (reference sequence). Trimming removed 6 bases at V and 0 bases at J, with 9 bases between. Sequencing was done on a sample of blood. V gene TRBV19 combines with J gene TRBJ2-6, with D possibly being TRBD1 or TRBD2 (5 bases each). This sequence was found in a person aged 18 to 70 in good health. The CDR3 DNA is TGTGCCAGTAGAGGGGAGAGCTCTGGGGCCAACGTCCTGACTTTC. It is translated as CASRGESSGANVLTF.